This TCR beta chain was recovered during a study of T cells in localized non-small cell lung cancer. Sequencing used immunoSEQ multiplex PCR; TCRdb keeps in-frame clones, though not all of them. The repertoire holds around 15,000 clones, with 80% to 90% as singletons. Concerning this clone itself: The target antigen is unknown.

CDR1 is SNHLY, CDR2 FYNNEI, per germline. CDR3 length: 14 residues. The ends lost 6 bases at V and 5 bases at J; junction bases unmatched: 8. Study-wide findings and caveats: Uninvolved adjacent lung, not tumor, had the highest T cell clonality. Longer overall survival accompanied higher blood T cell density. Sequencing was limited to one tumor region, leaving the possibility of heterogeneity open. Median detection of top 100 tumor clones in adjacent lung was about 60 clones.

The sequence was obtained from a male donor aged 60 or over with stage I lung adenocarcinoma. The chain joins TRBV2 to TRBJ2-5, with TRBD2 matching over 8 bases. The sample consisted of peripheral blood, taken before any cancer treatment. The CDR3 loop is CASRGTSRGETQYF. The CDR3 nucleotides read TGTGCCAGCAGGGGGACTAGTCGGGGGGAGACCCAGTACTTC.